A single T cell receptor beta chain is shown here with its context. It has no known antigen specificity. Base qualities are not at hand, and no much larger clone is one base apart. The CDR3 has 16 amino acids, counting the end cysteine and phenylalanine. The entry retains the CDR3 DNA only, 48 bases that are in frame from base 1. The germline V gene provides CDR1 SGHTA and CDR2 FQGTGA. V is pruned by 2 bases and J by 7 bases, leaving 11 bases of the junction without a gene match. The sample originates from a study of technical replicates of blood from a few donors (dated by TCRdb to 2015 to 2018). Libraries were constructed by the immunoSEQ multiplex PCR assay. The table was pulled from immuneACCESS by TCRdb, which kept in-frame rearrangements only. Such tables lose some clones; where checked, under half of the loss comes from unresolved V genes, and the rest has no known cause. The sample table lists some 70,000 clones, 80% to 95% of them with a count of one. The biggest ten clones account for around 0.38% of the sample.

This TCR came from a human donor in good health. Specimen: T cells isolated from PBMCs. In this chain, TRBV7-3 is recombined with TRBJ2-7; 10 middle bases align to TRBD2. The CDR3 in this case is CASSLLASGRGYEQYF. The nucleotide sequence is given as TGTGCCAGCAGCTTACTAGCTAGCGGGAGAGGATATGAGCAGTACTTC.